Below, 22 T cell receptor beta chains from the same sample are listed, as sequenced in a study of vaccination and CD4 T cells after COVID-19. Indicated treatment: roughly ten-day PBMC culture with coronavirus spike peptide pools or control peptides (ViraFEST assay). Cultured CD4+ T cell DNA underwent sequencing with the Oncomine TCR Beta short-read assay. TCRdb used MiXCR to reprocess the PCR reads, holding one entry per CDR3 protein. Among around 20,000 distinct CDR3 sequences listed, just under 45% were seen once. Their antigens are not known. The sample comprised CD4+ T cells from blood, cultured in vitro. These receptors all come from a human donor who had recovered from COVID-19.

The V call is TRBV7-2, the J call TRBJ2-7; 7 bases line up with TRBD2. Germline CDR1 reads SGHTA; CDR2 reads FQGNSA. The CDR3 has 14 amino acids. Germline trimming cut 2 bases from V and 5 bases from J; bases unmatched to any gene: 6. The CDR3 region has the DNA TGTGCCAGCAGCTTATGGGTTACTAGCGACGAGCAGTACTTC. It yields the protein CASSLWVTSDEQYF.

This chain joins TRBV6-1 and TRBJ2-5, with D possibly being TRBD2 (6 bases). Germline V gene data show CDR1 as MNHNS and CDR2 as SASEGT. This CDR3 region has 14 residues. Trimming cost V 6 bases and J 4 bases, with 15 bases left between them. For the CDR3, the DNA is TGTGCCAGCAGGGCGACGCGGGAAGGAGAGACCCAGTACTTC. Protein sequence: CASRATREGETQYF.

This clonotype was seen more than once but under ten times. This sequence joins TRBV11-3 and TRBJ1-2, with a weak D call TRBD1 (6 bases). The germline CDR1 and CDR2 sequences are SGHNT and YENEEA. The CDR3 length is 15 residues. V was trimmed by 2 bases and J by 4 bases, leaving 14 bases between them. DNA of the CDR3: TGTGCCAGCAGCTTACAACAGGGAGCGCTCTATGGCTACACCTTC. It is translated as CASSLQQGALYGYTF.

The chain links TRBV10-1 to TRBJ2-7; D is unclear. The CDR3 totals 13 residues. The ends were cut back, 5 bases at V and 0 bases at J, with 8 bases in the middle. Germline V lookup: CDR1 WNHNN, CDR2 SYGVQD (reference sequence). The CDR3 loop reads CASSRANSYEQYF. In nucleotides, the CDR3 is TGCGCCAGCAGTAGGGCCAACTCCTACGAGCAGTACTTC.

The chain is built from TRBV7-2 and TRBJ1-2; D possibly corresponds to TRBD1 (6 bases). This CDR3 has 14 amino acids. CDR1 and CDR2 from the germline V gene are SGHTA and FQGNSA. V lost 2 bases and J lost 5, with 12 bases in between. The CDR3 sequence is CASSLSGAPYGYTF. CDR3 in DNA: TGTGCCAGCAGCTTATCAGGGGCCCCATATGGCTACACCTTC.

V and J are TRBV20-1 and TRBJ1-5; TRBD1 agrees at 10 bases. The trim removed 6 bases at V and 4 bases at J, leaving 12 bases unmatched. In germline, CDR1 is DFQATT, CDR2 SNEGSKA (reference sequence). CDR3 size: 16 residues. CDR3 loop: CSADPTGGGWNQPQHF. CDR3 DNA: TGCAGTGCCGACCCGACAGGGGGCGGGTGGAATCAGCCCCAGCATTTT.

This clonotype appeared once. At one end the junction does not follow the germline gene, possibly because of a read error. The chain has TRBV25-1 and TRBJ2-7; D not resolved. Germline V CDR1 and CDR2: MGHDK, SYGVNS. CDR3 length: 12 residues. For the CDR3, the DNA is TGTGCCAGCAGTGAATCCCCGGGCCCCTTGGTCTTC. This codes for CASSESPGPLVF.

This clonotype turned up a few times. The chain couples TRBV19 to TRBJ2-5, with a weak D call TRBD1 (6 bases). Germline V gene sequence: CDR1 LNHDA, CDR2 SQIVND (reference sequence). The CDR3 loop spans 15 amino acids. V shed 0 bases and J shed 4 bases, with 12 bases lying between them. The CDR3 sequence is CASSIEGGQTETQYF. As DNA, the CDR3 is TGTGCCAGTAGTATAGAAGGGGGTCAGACAGAGACCCAGTACTTC.

This clonotype was detected only a few times. The chain couples TRBV25-1 to TRBJ2-7; no definite D call. The CDR3 is made up of 12 amino acids. Trimming took 7 bases from V and 7 from J, leaving 14 bases between them. The germline gives CDR1 MGHDK, CDR2 SYGVNS. The CDR3 protein is CASNNGYGEQYF. The CDR3 nucleotides read TGTGCCAGCAACAACGGCTACGGGGAGCAGTACTTC.

V gene TRBV6-2 or TRBV6-3 combines with J gene TRBJ2-3; D gene unclear. With 5 bases removed from V and 4 bases from J, the gap between germline ends came to 7 bases. The CDR3 runs 12 residues. CDR1 is MNHEY and CDR2 is SVGEGT in the germline V gene. The CDR3 region has the DNA TGTGCCAGCAGTGTCACGTCAGATACGCAGTATTTT. Translation: CASSVTSDTQYF.

This clonotype was seen a handful of times. V gene TRBV15 combines with J gene TRBJ1-2, with a weak D call TRBD1 (6 bases). Trimming removed 1 base from V and 5 bases from J, with 14 bases in between. This CDR3 comprises 15 residues. Germline CDR1 reads LNHNV; CDR2 reads YYDKDF (reference sequence). The CDR3 nucleotides read TGTGCCACCAGCAGAGGGGGCAGGGGAGGGTATGGCTACACCTTC. As protein: CATSRGGRGGYGYTF.

Only a few counts were recorded for this clonotype. This chain uses TRBV7-9 with TRBJ2-7; the match to TRBD2 covers 7 bases. Unmatched junction bases numbered 21, after V lost 4 bases and J lost 3 bases. Germline V gives CDR1 SEHNR, CDR2 FQNEAQ (reference sequence). The CDR3 is made up of 19 amino acids. The CDR3 nucleotides read TGTGCCAGCAGCTCCCGGACTAGGGCAAATCTTGAGAACCTCTACGAGCAGTACTTC. This encodes CASSSRTRANLENLYEQYF.

This sequence joins TRBV2 and TRBJ2-2; 9 bases are a match to TRBD2. V dropped 0 bases and J dropped 9; count of bases not matched to a gene: 11. In germline, CDR1 is SNHLY, CDR2 FYNNEI. This CDR3 is 17 amino acids long. CDR3 nucleotide sequence: TGTGCCAGCAGTGAAGCCCTAGCGGGGATCTCTACCCGGGAGCTGTTTTTT. Protein product: CASSEALAGISTRELFF.

In this sample, this clonotype turned up a few times. The chain couples TRBV6-1 to TRBJ1-2, with a weak D call TRBD1 (5 bases). CDR3 length: 14 residues. V shed 6 bases and J shed 4 bases, with 15 bases lying between them. Germline V gives CDR1 MNHNS, CDR2 SASEGT. The CDR3 DNA follows: TGTGCCAGCAGCGGCCGGGGGTTTGGCTATGGCTACACCTTC. Amino acids: CASSGRGFGYGYTF.

Here the CDR3 reads CASSGEGQGYNEQFF. CDR3 nucleotides: TGTGCCAGCAGTGGCGAGGGACAGGGGTACAATGAGCAGTTCTTC. This chain joins TRBV28 and TRBJ2-1, with 10 bases identical to TRBD1. The CDR3 runs 15 residues. Trimming took 5 bases from V and 4 from J; bases not matched to a gene: 5. The germline V gene has CDR1 MDHEN and CDR2 SYDVKM.

The rearrangement links TRBV7-9 to TRBJ2-3; 9 bases agree with TRBD1. This CDR3 is built from 16 residues. The junction had 7 bases not matched to a gene; V was cut back by 5 bases and J by 1 base. Germline CDR1 and CDR2: SEHNR and FQNEAQ (reference sequence). The CDR3: CASSLNRGRGTDTQYF. The CDR3 region has the DNA TGTGCCAGCAGCCTCAACAGGGGGCGCGGCACAGATACGCAGTATTTT. Full variable domain (rest looked up from reference TRBV7-9 and TRBJ2-3): DTGVSQNPRHKITKRGQNVTFRCDPISEHNRLYWYRQTLGQGPEFLTYFQNEAQLEKSRLLSDRFSAERPKGSFSTLEIQRTEQGDSAMYLCASSLNRGRGTDTQYFGPGTRLTVL.

The chain employs TRBV7-9 and TRBJ2-6, with 14 nucleotides matching TRBD2. V was pared by 4 bases and J by 3 bases, with 8 bases of the junction left unmatched. Germline CDR1 reads SEHNR; CDR2 reads FQNEAQ (reference sequence). The CDR3 loop spans 19 amino acids. CDR3: CASSSTSGRAGGGANVLTF. CDR3 sequence (DNA): TGTGCCAGCAGCTCGACTAGCGGGAGGGCCGGTGGTGGGGCCAACGTCCTGACTTTC.

V is TRBV7-6 and J is TRBJ1-3; D ambiguous. CDR3 length: 16 amino acids. CDR1 is SGHVS, CDR2 FNYEAQ, per germline. V lost 0 bases and J 1 base, leaving 10 bases between the germline ends. The CDR3, as DNA: TGTGCCAGCAGCTTAGCGGCAGCCCATTCTGGAAACACCATATATTTT. Protein product: CASSLAAAHSGNTIYF. Looking up the rest from reference TRBV7-6 and TRBJ1-3 gives the full variable domain: GAGVSQSPRYKVTKRGQDVALRCDPISGHVSLYWYRQALGQGPEFLTYFNYEAQQDKSGLPNDRFSAERPEGSISTLTIQRTEQRDSAMYRCASSLAAAHSGNTIYFGEGSWLTVV.

The chain carries TRBV20-1 and TRBJ1-6; D is unclear. CDR1 and CDR2 (germline): DFQATT, SNEGSKA (reference sequence). Trimming stripped 3 bases from V and 0 bases from J, with 15 bases between. This CDR3 spans 17 amino acids. The CDR3 sequence: CSASMGTSSSYNSPLHF. As DNA, the CDR3 is TGCAGTGCTAGCATGGGCACATCAAGCTCCTATAATTCACCCCTCCACTTT.

V gene TRBV2 combines with J gene TRBJ2-1; the D is unclear. Germline CDR1 reads SNHLY; CDR2 reads FYNNEI. There are 13 residues in the CDR3. V lost 4 bases and J lost 3, with 7 bases in between. This chain's CDR3 is CASSGNSYNEQFF. CDR3 bases: TGTGCCAGCAGTGGAAACAGCTACAATGAGCAGTTCTTC.

The chain carries TRBV6-1 and TRBJ1-2; TRBD1 might be the D (5 bases). The germline V gene has CDR1 MNHNS and CDR2 SASEGT. V was shortened by 7 bases and J by 1 base, with 10 bases between the two germline ends. The CDR3 is 13 residues long. The CDR3 loop reads CASIPGVNYGYTF. As DNA, the CDR3 is TGTGCCAGCATCCCGGGGGTTAACTATGGCTACACCTTC.

In this sample, this clonotype turned up a few times. This chain links TRBV11-3 with TRBJ2-7; the match to TRBD1 covers 8 bases. CDR3 size: 13 residues. Germline CDR1 reads SGHNT; CDR2 reads YENEEA. The J segment lost 4 bases and the V segment lost 3 bases, leaving 2 bases of the junction unmatched. CDR3 amino acids: CASSLGQEYEQYF. For the CDR3, the DNA is TGTGCCAGCAGCTTGGGACAGGAATACGAGCAGTACTTC.